This T cell receptor (beta chain) comes out of a study of blood T cell repertoires in COVID-19. Germline V gene sequence: CDR1 SGDLS, CDR2 YYNGEE. This CDR3 is built from 12 residues. Trimming removed 0 bases at V and 5 bases at J, with 6 bases between. The age range of participants was about 18 to 90 years, with residence in around 22 US areas. Assay: immunoSEQ multiplex PCR; the TCRdb copy retains only in-frame clones and omits some. The table shows about 220,000 clones, with around 90% occurring only once. This chain uses TRBV9 with TRBJ2-7, with D possibly matching TRBD1 (6 bases). Sequenced sample: PBMCs or T cells enriched from blood (not recorded which). The TCR comes from a man aged 30 to 45 who had been exposed to COVID-19. The CDR3 bases are TGTGCCAGCAGCGTAGAGGGGGACGAGCAGTACTTC. Translated, it gives CASSVEGDEQYF.